Listed here are 32 T cell receptor beta chains from one sample, sequenced in a study of T cells in Graves' hyperthyroidism and ophthalmopathy. Amplified TCR beta CDR3 regions came from RNA transcripts. Carried out on the TCR CDR3, a first-round RT-PCR used the HTBI primer set. TCRdb called the multiplex PCR reads again in MiXCR, with one record for every CDR3 protein. This table has around 260,000 distinct CDR3 sequences, less than 30% appearing once. Source material: blood. The receptors come from a man between 35 and 55 years old with Graves' hyperthyroidism that later progressed to Graves' ophthalmopathy.

The chain joins TRBV12-3 or TRBV12-4 to TRBJ1-3; a weak D match, TRBD1 (5 bases). CDR3 length: 16 amino acids. With 7 bases removed from V and 0 bases from J, the gap between germline ends came to 16 bases. In DNA form, the CDR3 reads TGTGCCAGCACTCCACCGGGACTGAACTCTGGAAACACCATATATTTT. As protein: CASTPPGLNSGNTIYF.

This clonotype was detected ten times or more. This chain joins TRBV15 and TRBJ1-1, with TRBD1 identical over 10 bases. V was clipped by 2 bases and J by 2 bases; unmatched bases: 8. CDR1 and CDR2 (germline): LNHNV, YYDKDF (reference sequence). The CDR3 has 17 amino acids. The CDR3 loop is CATSRWTGGGSNTEAFF. The CDR3 DNA is TGTGCCACCAGCAGATGGACAGGGGGAGGTAGCAACACTGAAGCTTTCTTT.

This clonotype has a count of ten or more. The chain recombines TRBV29-1 with TRBJ1-1; D is unresolved. This CDR3 region has 13 residues. The germline V and J ends were trimmed by 5 bases and 0 bases, with 10 bases remaining between them. Germline V lookup: CDR1 SQVTM, CDR2 ANQGSEA. The DNA for the CDR3 is TGCAGCGTTAACTTAAACATGAACACTGAAGCTTTCTTT. Encoded protein: CSVNLNMNTEAFF.

This sequence joins TRBV30 and TRBJ2-7, with D perhaps TRBD1 or TRBD2 (5 bases each). CDR1 is GTSNPN, CDR2 SVGIG, per germline (reference sequence). The CDR3 is 13 amino acids. V gave up 2 bases and J gave up 6 bases, with 14 bases separating them. The CDR3 is CAWSRQGVGEQYF. The CDR3 coding sequence is TGTGCCTGGAGTAGGCAGGGAGTCGGCGAGCAGTACTTC.

This clonotype was found many times. The chain joins TRBV11-2 to TRBJ2-7; the D gene is possibly TRBD2 (5 bases). The CDR3 spans 14 residues. Germline loops: CDR1 SGHAT, CDR2 FQNNGV. Trimming took 3 bases from V and 3 from J, leaving 12 bases between them. The CDR3: CASSFGGSDYEQYF. In DNA, the CDR3 is TGTGCCAGCAGCTTCGGAGGATCCGACTACGAGCAGTACTTC.

This clonotype was seen at least ten times. The V and J genes are TRBV20-1 and TRBJ2-5; 9 bases are shared with TRBD2. Germline V gene lookup returns CDR1 DFQATT and CDR2 SNEGSKA (reference sequence). V lost 0 bases and J lost 3; bases outside the gene matches: 14. This CDR3 is 18 amino acids long. CDR3 bases: TGCAGTGCTAGAGATCTTCGTGGCGGGAGGGGGGGGGAAGAGACCCAGTACTTC. Protein product: CSARDLRGGRGGEETQYF.

The V and J genes are TRBV11-2 and TRBJ2-7, with 11 bases fitting TRBD1. The V segment lost 6 bases and the J segment 5 bases; nucleotides outside the gene matches: 15. The CDR3 is made up of 17 amino acids. Germline assignment: CDR1 SGHAT and CDR2 FQNNGV. The CDR3 DNA reads TGTGCCAGCAGGGTGAAGGCCGGGACAGGGGGTTTCAACGAGCAGTACTTC. The encoded protein is CASRVKAGTGGFNEQYF.

The rearrangement links TRBV13 to TRBJ2-7; perhaps TRBD1 as D (5 bases). Germline assignment: CDR1 PRHDT and CDR2 FYEKMQ (reference sequence). The CDR3 is 13 residues long. V lost 5 bases, J lost 4 bases, and 12 bases lay in between. The CDR3 nucleotides read TGTGCCAGCAGCACCCGACAGTCTTACGAGCAGTACTTC. Protein product: CASSTRQSYEQYF.

The chain is built from TRBV3-1 and TRBJ2-5, with D uncertain. The CDR3 runs to 16 residues. CDR1 and CDR2 (germline): LGHDT, YNNKEL (reference sequence). V was shortened by 1 base and J by 4 bases, with 16 bases between the two germline ends. The CDR3 here is CASSQVGYVPLETQYF. CDR3 nucleotides: TGTGCCAGCAGCCAAGTAGGGTACGTCCCGTTAGAGACCCAGTACTTC.

This clonotype was observed many times. This chain links TRBV4-1 with TRBJ2-5; 11 positions match TRBD2. CDR3 length: 16 residues. CDR1 and CDR2 from the germline V gene are MGHRA and YSYEKL. V dropped 0 bases and J dropped 4; count of bases not matched to a gene: 4. The CDR3 loop is CASSQDALAGGETQYF. The CDR3 DNA reads as TGCGCCAGCAGCCAAGATGCGCTAGCGGGAGGAGAGACCCAGTACTTC.

This clonotype has a count of ten or more. The rearrangement joins TRBV11-3 to TRBJ1-3; 9 nucleotides align to TRBD1. Germline V gene sequence: CDR1 SGHNT, CDR2 YENEEA. The CDR3 length is 20 residues. The J segment lost 2 bases and the V segment lost 1 base, leaving 15 bases of the junction unmatched. CDR3 DNA: TGTGCCAGCAGCTTAGTCCTGGGGACAGGGAGCTTGGTTGCTGGAAACACCATATATTTT. Amino acids: CASSLVLGTGSLVAGNTIYF.

At least ten counts were recorded for this clonotype. The chain combines TRBV2 with TRBJ2-2; no reliable D call. V was cut by 2 bases and J by 6 bases, with 7 bases left in between. Per the germline V gene, CDR1 is SNHLY and CDR2 is FYNNEI. The CDR3 spans 13 residues. The CDR3 coding sequence is TGTGCCAGCAGTGAATCATCCTCCGGGGAGCTGTTTTTT. Encoded protein: CASSESSSGELFF.

This clonotype was counted many times. V is TRBV3-1 and J is TRBJ2-7; possible D gene TRBD2, 5 bases. Germline CDR1 reads LGHDT; CDR2 reads YNNKEL (reference sequence). V was shortened by 1 base and J by 4 bases, with 14 bases between the two germline ends. The CDR3 consists of 15 residues. The CDR3 reads CASSQGLRATYEQYF. The CDR3 bases are TGTGCCAGCAGCCAAGGACTAAGGGCTACGTACGAGCAGTACTTC.

This clonotype was seen at least ten times. CDR3 in amino acids: CSVDKGGVDGYTF. The CDR3 DNA reads as TGCAGCGTTGACAAAGGGGGGGTTGATGGCTACACCTTC. The chain employs TRBV29-1 and TRBJ1-2; TRBD1 might be the D (6 bases). The CDR3 spans 13 residues. The germline V and J ends were trimmed by 3 bases and 6 bases, with 14 bases remaining between them. CDR1 is SQVTM, CDR2 ANQGSEA, per germline.

This clonotype occurred many times. At one end, the junction sequence differs from germline, possibly due to a read error. This chain joins TRBV29-1 and TRBJ2-7; 8 positions agree with TRBD2. CDR1 is SQVTM and CDR2 is ANQGSEA in the germline V gene. CDR3 length: 13 residues. The CDR3 protein is CSATYGLAYEQDF. CDR3 nucleotides: TGCAGCGCGACCTACGGACTAGCCTACGAGCAGGACTTC.

The sample holds many counts of this clonotype. The chain links TRBV10-3 to TRBJ1-5; D gene unclear. CDR1 and CDR2 from the germline V gene are ENHRY and SYGVKD. The CDR3 totals 15 residues. Trimming removed 3 bases from V and 0 bases from J, with 9 bases in between. CDR3 bases: TGTGCCATCAGTGAAACCGGGTATAGCAATCAGCCCCAGCATTTT. Its protein product is CAISETGYSNQPQHF.

This clonotype has a count of ten or more. This chain joins TRBV12-3 or TRBV12-4 and TRBJ1-1; tentative D call: TRBD1 (6 bases). This CDR3 has 15 amino acids. The V and J ends lost 4 bases and 6 bases respectively, with 18 bases between them. Here the CDR3 DNA reads TGTGCCAGCAGTTCCATCCCGGGGGGGGCTGCTGAAGCTTTCTTT. Amino acid sequence: CASSSIPGGAAEAFF.

The genes are TRBV2 and TRBJ2-6; tentatively, D is TRBD1 (5 bases). The CDR3 extends over 15 amino acids. Trimming left V 7 bases short and J 2 bases short, with 12 bases between. In germline, CDR1 is SNHLY, CDR2 FYNNEI. CDR3 bases: TGTGCCAGCAAGCAACAGGAGACTGGGGCCAACGTCCTGACTTTC. Its protein product is CASKQQETGANVLTF.

At least ten counts were recorded for this clonotype. V is TRBV4-1 and J is TRBJ2-7; 9 nucleotides match TRBD1. The CDR3 totals 15 residues. Germline values: CDR1 MGHRA, CDR2 YSYEKL. With 0 bases clipped from V and 2 bases from J, the junction kept 2 bases outside the gene matches. The CDR3 sequence is CASSQDDRGTYEQYF. The CDR3 nucleotides are TGCGCCAGCAGCCAAGATGACAGGGGGACCTACGAGCAGTACTTC.

In its sample, this clonotype was seen many times. J is TRBJ2-5 and V is TRBV5-1; D may be TRBD2 (5 bases). This CDR3 region has 15 residues. CDR1 is SGHRS and CDR2 is YFSETQ in the germline V gene. V lost 0 bases and J lost 6, with 15 bases in between. The CDR3 nucleotides are TGCGCCAGCAGCTTGGATCCCGCGGGTGCAAAGACCCAGTACTTC. The encoded protein is CASSLDPAGAKTQYF.

The chain uses TRBV4-3 and TRBJ1-5; the D gene is possibly TRBD1 (5 bases). Looked up from germline, CDR1 is LGHNA and CDR2 is YSLEER. V was clipped by 3 bases and J by 1 base, with 7 bases between them. The CDR3 covers 14 residues. In DNA, the CDR3 is TGCGCCAGCAGCCACAGGGCAAGCAATCAGCCCCAGCATTTT. It is translated as CASSHRASNQPQHF.

V and J are TRBV27 and TRBJ2-7, with D possibly called TRBD1 or TRBD2 (5 bases each). Trimming pared 4 bases from V and 4 bases from J, leaving 14 bases between. CDR1 is MNHEY, CDR2 SMNVEV, per germline (reference sequence). The CDR3 is 14 amino acids. DNA of the CDR3: TGTGCCAGCAGTTCCCGGGACGTTCCGTACGAGCAGTACTTC. This translates into CASSSRDVPYEQYF.

This clonotype was recorded many times. It may be a read error: a sequence one base away is much more abundant. The chain couples TRBV6-5 to TRBJ1-2; the match to TRBD1 covers 7 bases. CDR1 MNHEY and CDR2 SVGAGI come from the germline V gene. The CDR3 has 13 residues. V was clipped by 9 bases and J by 5 bases; unmatched bases: 9. The CDR3 coding sequence is TGTGCCAGACGACAGGGCCGGTGGTATGGCTACACCTTC. It specifies CARRQGRWYGYTF.

The sample holds many counts of this clonotype. The chain is built from TRBV6-2 or TRBV6-3 and TRBJ2-7; 7 nucleotides agree with TRBD2. Germline CDR1 reads MNHEY; CDR2 reads SVGEGT. CDR3 length equals 15 residues. Unmatched junction bases numbered 5, after V lost 0 bases and J lost 3 bases. CDR3 sequence reads: CASSYSLSSGYEQYF. In nucleotides, the CDR3 is TGTGCCAGCAGTTACTCCCTCTCTAGCGGCTACGAGCAGTACTTC.

This clonotype appeared many times. The gene calls are TRBV7-9 and TRBJ2-2; D not resolved. The CDR3 covers 15 residues. Germline assignment: CDR1 SEHNR and CDR2 FQNEAQ (reference sequence). V lost 5 bases and J 0 bases, leaving 10 bases between the germline ends. CDR3 amino acids: CASSLSQPNTGELFF. CDR3 nucleotide sequence: TGTGCCAGCAGCCTATCACAGCCGAACACCGGGGAGCTGTTTTTT.

The chain couples TRBV9 to TRBJ1-5, with TRBD1 matching 9 bases. Germline loops: CDR1 SGDLS, CDR2 YYNGEE. The ends lost 2 bases at V and 4 bases at J; junction bases unmatched: 1. The CDR3 length is 14 residues. Here the CDR3 DNA reads TGTGCCAGCAGCGTCGGGACAGGGAATCAGCCCCAGCATTTT. Translation gives CASSVGTGNQPQHF.

This clonotype occurred many times. This chain joins TRBV10-2 and TRBJ2-5; TRBD2 agrees at 11 bases. V trimming: 6 bases; J trimming: 3 bases; junction bases outside the gene matches: 6. The CDR3 consists of 15 residues. Germline loops: CDR1 WSHSY, CDR2 SAAADI. The CDR3 DNA follows: TGCGCCAGCAGGGCCGGGACTAGCGGTAAAGAGACCCAGTACTTC. Residues: CASRAGTSGKETQYF.

This clonotype was seen many times. The rearrangement uses TRBV12-3 or TRBV12-4 and TRBJ1-3; the D is unclear. Trimming took 8 bases from V and 3 from J, leaving 14 bases between them. This CDR3 has 14 residues. The CDR3 region has the DNA TGTGCCAGCGGGCGGACGCGGGATGGAAACACCATATATTTT. Protein: CASGRTRDGNTIYF.

V and J are TRBV2 and TRBJ2-7; D is possibly TRBD1 (6 bases). Deletions cut 6 bases from V and 3 bases from J, with 12 bases between. Germline CDR1 reads SNHLY; CDR2 reads FYNNEI. This CDR3 comprises 13 residues. CDR3 nucleotide sequence: TGTGCCAGCAGCGTACAGGGATTCTACGAGCAGTACTTC. Encoded protein: CASSVQGFYEQYF.

This clonotype has a count of ten or more. The chain uses TRBV30 and TRBJ2-7; 7 bases are a match to TRBD2. The CDR3 has 17 amino acids. Germline lookup yields CDR1 GTSNPN and CDR2 SVGIG (reference sequence). With 0 bases clipped from V and 0 bases from J, the junction kept 11 bases outside the gene matches. The CDR3 loop reads CAWSVRNSGLTSYEQYF. In DNA, the CDR3 is TGTGCCTGGAGTGTACGTAATAGCGGGTTAACCTCCTACGAGCAGTACTTC. The variable domain in full, completed from reference TRBV30 and TRBJ2-7, reads SQTIHQWPATLVQPVGSPLSLECTVEGTSNPNLYWYRQAAGRGLQLLFYSVGIGQISSEVPQNLSASRPQDRQFILSSKKLLLSDSGFYLCAWSVRNSGLTSYEQYFGPGTRLTVT.

This clonotype was counted at least ten times. The chain employs TRBV7-3 and TRBJ1-1; no firm D call. Germline V lookup: CDR1 SGHTA, CDR2 FQGTGA. The V gene lost 2 bases and the J gene lost 1 base, with 11 bases spanning the gap. The CDR3 sequence is 15 residues long. The DNA for the CDR3 is TGTGCCAGCAGCTTACCAAACCACGAGAACACTGAAGCTTTCTTT. It yields the protein CASSLPNHENTEAFF.

This clonotype was found a few times. This likely comes from a read error, as the CDR3 has no conserved phenylalanine or tryptophan at its end. The chain joins TRBV19 to TRBJ2-2; no reliable D call. The CDR3 extends over 14 amino acids. Per germline, CDR1 LNHDA and CDR2 SQIVND (reference sequence). The ends were cut back, 5 bases at V and 5 bases at J, with 12 bases in the middle. In nucleotides, the CDR3 is TGTGCCAGTAGTCCGACTCGGATAACCGGGGAGCTGTTTCTT. It codes for CASSPTRITGELFL.